This T cell receptor (beta chain) emerged from a study of cytomegalovirus exposure and HLA in healthy donors. General observations from the study: Specificity for CMV antigens was confirmed in vitro for a few of the CMV-associated chains.

Sequencing used immunoSEQ multiplex PCR; TCRdb keeps in-frame clones, though not all of them. The table includes approximately 280,000 clones, around 85% detected once. A word on this clone: Its antigen remains unidentified.

V lost 4 bases and J 3 bases, leaving 9 bases between the germline ends. Germline CDR1 and CDR2: MNHNS and SASEGT. This CDR3 is 13 amino acids long. This TCR was recovered from a woman younger than 30 in good health and CMV-seronegative. The specimen was PBMCs. The rearrangement joins TRBV6-1 to TRBJ1-2; a possible D gene is TRBD1 (6 bases). Here the CDR3 reads CASSVAGDYGYTF. The CDR3 DNA sequence: TGTGCCAGCAGTGTGGCAGGGGACTATGGCTACACCTTC.